Described below is a single T cell receptor (beta chain) sequence and its context. This record belongs to a study of technical replicates of blood from a handful of donors. V shed 2 bases and J 10 bases; nucleotides not matched to a gene: 5. The CDR3 is made up of 14 amino acids. From germline, CDR1 is PRHDT and CDR2 FYEKMQ (reference sequence). Only in-frame clones appear in the TCRdb table, and some are missing; sequencing was by immunoSEQ multiplex PCR. The table lists over 85,000 clones, 85% to 95% of them singletons. Sample: T cells isolated from PBMCs. The genes are TRBV13 and TRBJ2-1; 10 bases align to TRBD2. The sequence was obtained from a human donor in good health. CDR3 in DNA: TGTGCCAGCAGCTTACAGCGGGAGGGCCGGGAGCAGTTCTTC. It specifies CASSLQREGREQFF.